This TCR beta chain emerged from a study of shared clonotypes between healthy human individuals. At the level of the study: With ages of 18 to 49, the donors were a couple of women and a few men.

This CDR3 contains 15 residues. V lost 5 bases and J lost 4, with 17 bases in between. Germline V lookup: CDR1 SGHVS, CDR2 FNYEAQ. Generated by immunoSEQ multiplex PCR, the TCRdb table keeps only in-frame clones and is missing some. The table records over a million clones, roughly 96% of them present only once. The J gene is TRBJ1-1, the V gene TRBV7-6; D ambiguous. The clonotype was recovered from a young man in good health. Sequenced material: naive CD4+ T cells sorted from blood. Subset of the sample: CD45RA+ positively selected. The CDR3 coding sequence is TGTGCCAGCAGCCTTGGAGTCGCCAAGGGCACTGAAGCTTTCTTT. Its translation is CASSLGVAKGTEAFF.